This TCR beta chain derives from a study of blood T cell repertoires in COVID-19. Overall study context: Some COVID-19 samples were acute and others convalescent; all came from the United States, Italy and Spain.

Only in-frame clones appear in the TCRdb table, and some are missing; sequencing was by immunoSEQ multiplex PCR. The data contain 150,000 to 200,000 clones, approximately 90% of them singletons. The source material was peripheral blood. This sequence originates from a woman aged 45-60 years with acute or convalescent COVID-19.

The DNA of the CDR3 is TGTGCCACCAGGCTGGGACAGGACGGAGCCCTTAATCAGCCCCAGCATTTT. Translation: CATRLGQDGALNQPQHF. The genes are TRBV15 and TRBJ1-5; 8 positions agree with TRBD1. CDR3 length equals 17 residues. CDR1 and CDR2 (germline): LNHNV, YYDKDF (reference sequence). After removal of 6 bases from V and 4 bases from J, the junction contained 14 bases not matched to a gene.